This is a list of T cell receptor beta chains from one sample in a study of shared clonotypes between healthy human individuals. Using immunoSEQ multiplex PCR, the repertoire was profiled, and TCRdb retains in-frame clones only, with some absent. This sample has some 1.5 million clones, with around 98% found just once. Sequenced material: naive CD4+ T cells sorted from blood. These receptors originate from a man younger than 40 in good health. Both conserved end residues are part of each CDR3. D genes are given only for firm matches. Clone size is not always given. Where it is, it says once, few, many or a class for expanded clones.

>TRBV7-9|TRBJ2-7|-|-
TGTGCCAGCAGCCCATTGCCGCGCGAGCAGTACTTC
CASSPLPREQYF
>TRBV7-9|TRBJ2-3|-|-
TGTGCCAGCAGCTTACACAGAGCGGCTAGCACAGATACGCAGTATTTT
CASSLHRAASTDTQYF
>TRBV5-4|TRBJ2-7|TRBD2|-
TGTGCCAGCAGGTCGCGGGGGAGAGAGGCCGGTTTCGAGCAGTACTTC
CASRSRGREAGFEQYF
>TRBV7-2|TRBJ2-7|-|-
TGTGCCAGCAGCTTAGCGACACAACAAACCTACGAGCAGTACTTC
CASSLATQQTYEQYF
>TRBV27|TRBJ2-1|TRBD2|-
TGTGCCAGCAGTTCCGGGACTAGCGGGAGCAATGAGCAGTTCTTC
CASSSGTSGSNEQFF
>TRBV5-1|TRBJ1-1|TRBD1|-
TGCGCCAGCAGCTTGCGGGACAGGGGTACTGCAAACTTT
CASSLRDRGTANF
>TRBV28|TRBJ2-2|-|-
TGTGCCAGCAGTGAACTCAACACCGGGGAGCTGTTTTTT
CASSELNTGELFF
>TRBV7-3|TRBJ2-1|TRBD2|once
TGTGCCAGCAGCTTGTCAGCGGGAGATAGGTACAATGAGCAGTTCTTC
CASSLSAGDRYNEQFF
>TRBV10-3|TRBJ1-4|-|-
TGTGCCACGACGGCTGCAACTAATGAAAAACTGTTTTTT
CATTAATNEKLFF
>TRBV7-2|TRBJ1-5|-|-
TGTGCCAGCAGCCTCGACTCGGGGTTTCAGCCCCAGCATTTT
CASSLDSGFQPQHF
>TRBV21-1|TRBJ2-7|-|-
TGTGCCAGCAGCAAAGTCTTGGCGGATGCCTCCTGCGAGCAGTACTTC
CASSKVLADASCEQYF
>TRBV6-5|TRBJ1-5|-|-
TGTGCCAGCAGTCGCCAGGGGAAGCAGCCCCAGCATTTT
CASSRQGKQPQHF
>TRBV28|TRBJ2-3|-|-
TGTGCCAGCAGTCGAAATACGCAGTATTTT
CASSRNTQYF
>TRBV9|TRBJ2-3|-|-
TGTGCCAGCAGCCCCCAGGGGACAACGCAGTATTTT
CASSPQGTTQYF
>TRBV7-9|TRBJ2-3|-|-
TGTGCCCCGCTCCGTGTCCCAGGCTCCGTTACGCAGTATTTT
CAPLRVPGSVTQYF
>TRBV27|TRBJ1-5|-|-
TGTGCCAGCAGTTTAAACCACAATCAGCCCCAGCATTTT
CASSLNHNQPQHF
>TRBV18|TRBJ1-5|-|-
TGTGCCAGCTCACCACTTAGGGGTGAGGATCAGCCCCAGCATTTT
CASSPLRGEDQPQHF
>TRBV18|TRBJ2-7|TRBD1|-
TGTGCCAGCTCGCTAGAGACAGGGCCTTCCTACGAGCAGTACTTC
CASSLETGPSYEQYF
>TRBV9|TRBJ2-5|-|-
TGTGCCAGCAGCGTAGCACTAGGCAGACTATACTTC
CASSVALGRLYF
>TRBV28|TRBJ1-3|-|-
TGTGCCAGCAGGGCCACAGGGTCCTCTGGAAACACCATATATTTT
CASRATGSSGNTIYF
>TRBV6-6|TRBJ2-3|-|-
TGTGCCAGCAGTTACTCGAATGGGGCCCCCACAGATACGCAGTATTTT
CASSYSNGAPTDTQYF
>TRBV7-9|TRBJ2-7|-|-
TGTGCCAGCAGCTCTCCATCCCATGGGCTAACCTACGAGCAGTACTTC
CASSSPSHGLTYEQYF
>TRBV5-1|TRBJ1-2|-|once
TGCGCCAGCAGCCCGAGGGAGGGACGTAACTATGGCTACACCTTC
CASSPREGRNYGYTF
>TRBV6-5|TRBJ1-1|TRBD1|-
TGTGCCAGCAGCCCCCGCAGGGGGGCCCACACTGAAGCTTTCTTT
CASSPRRGAHTEAFF
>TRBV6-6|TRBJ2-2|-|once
TGTGCCAGCTCCCTGGTGAGAGAACACACCGGGGAGCTGTTTTTT
CASSLVREHTGELFF
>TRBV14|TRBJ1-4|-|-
TGTGCCAGCAGCCAAAGGGGAACAGCAGGTGAAAAACTGTTTTTT
CASSQRGTAGEKLFF
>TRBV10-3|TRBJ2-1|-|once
TGTGCCATCAGTGAACCGGGGCGGGACGAGAGTGAGCAGTTCTTC
CAISEPGRDESEQFF
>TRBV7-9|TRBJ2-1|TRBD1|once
TGTGCCAGCATCCGACCCGGGACAGGGGGTAACAATGAGCAGTTCTTC
CASIRPGTGGNNEQFF
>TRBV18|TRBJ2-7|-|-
TGTGCCAGCTCACACCCGGACTACGAGCAGTACTTC
CASSHPDYEQYF
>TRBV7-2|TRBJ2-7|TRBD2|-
TGTGCCAGCAGCCAGCACAGCGGGAGTCTCTACGAGCAGTACTTC
CASSQHSGSLYEQYF
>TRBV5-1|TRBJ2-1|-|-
TGCGCCAGCAGGCCGAACTACAATGAGCAGTTCTTC
CASRPNYNEQFF
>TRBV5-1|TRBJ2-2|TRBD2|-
TGCGCCAGCAGCATATTAGCGGGAGGTACCGGGGAGCTGTTTTTT
CASSILAGGTGELFF
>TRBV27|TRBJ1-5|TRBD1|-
TGTGCCAGCAGTCCTCGGACAGGGCAGCCCCAGCATTTT
CASSPRTGQPQHF
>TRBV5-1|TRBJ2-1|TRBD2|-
TGCGCCAGCAGCCTAATGCTAGCGGCTAGTTCCAATGAGCAGTTCTTC
CASSLMLAASSNEQFF
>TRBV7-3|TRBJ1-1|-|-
TGTGCCAGCAGCTTAGGCTCGAACACTGAAGCTTTCTTT
CASSLGSNTEAFF
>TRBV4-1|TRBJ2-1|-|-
TGCGCCAGCAGCCCGATGCCCGGGGGACTCTTCAATGAGCAGTTCTTC
CASSPMPGGLFNEQFF
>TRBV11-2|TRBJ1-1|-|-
TGTGCCAGCAGCCGGAACGGGGGTTTCGAAGCTTTCTTT
CASSRNGGFEAFF